These 30 T cell receptor beta chains were sequenced from one sample in a study of blood T cell repertoires in COVID-19. The assay was immunoSEQ multiplex PCR, and TCRdb's table has in-frame clones only and misses some. This sample has 150,000 to 200,000 clones, with approximately 87% found just once. Material: peripheral blood. These receptor sequences come from a woman aged 55 to 70 with COVID-19, enrolled during active disease.

This chain connects TRBV27 to TRBJ1-6, with 7 nucleotides matching TRBD1. The CDR3 is 16 amino acids. Germline CDR1 and CDR2: MNHEY and SMNVEV (reference sequence). The V gene end was trimmed by 4 bases and the J gene end by 10 bases; junction bases not matched to a gene: 13. The CDR3: CASSSSTGQGWSPLHF. CDR3 DNA sequence: TGTGCCAGCAGTTCATCGACAGGGCAAGGTTGGTCACCCCTCCACTTT.

The chain carries TRBV5-1 and TRBJ1-1, with D possibly being TRBD1 (6 bases). With 0 bases removed from V and 0 bases from J, the gap between germline ends came to 9 bases. The CDR3 covers 15 residues. Germline loops: CDR1 SGHRS, CDR2 YFSETQ. CDR3 nucleotide sequence: TGCGCCAGCAGCTTGGTGGGGGCAATGAACACTGAAGCTTTCTTT. Amino acids: CASSLVGAMNTEAFF.

The chain combines TRBV5-4 with TRBJ2-7, with 7 bases aligning to TRBD2. This CDR3 is 15 amino acids long. Germline trimming cut 3 bases from V and 2 bases from J; bases unmatched to any gene: 8. CDR1 SGHNT and CDR2 YYREEE come from the germline V gene (reference sequence). The DNA of the CDR3 is TGTGCCAGCAGCTCCCCGGGACTACAAACCTACGAGCAGTACTTC. Protein sequence: CASSSPGLQTYEQYF.

The chain employs TRBV9 and TRBJ1-1; TRBD1 aligns across 7 bases. Germline values: CDR1 SGDLS, CDR2 YYNGEE. J lost 11 bases, V lost 0 bases, and 7 bases had no gene match. This CDR3 is 13 amino acids long. The CDR3: CASSVAVTGWAFF. In DNA form, the CDR3 reads TGTGCCAGCAGCGTAGCTGTGACAGGGTGGGCTTTCTTT.

V gene TRBV19 combines with J gene TRBJ2-7, with 8 bases identical to TRBD2. Looked up from germline, CDR1 is LNHDA and CDR2 is SQIVND (reference sequence). Trimming at V came to 1 base and at J to 3 bases, leaving 5 bases not matched to a gene. CDR3 length: 15 amino acids. The CDR3 sequence: CASSIAGLALYEQYF. CDR3 in DNA: TGTGCCAGTAGTATAGCTGGACTAGCCCTCTACGAGCAGTACTTC. Full variable domain (remainder filled in from reference TRBV19 and TRBJ2-7): DGGITQSPKYLFRKEGQNVTLSCEQNLNHDAMYWYRQDPGQGLRLIYYSQIVNDFQKGDIAEGYSVSREKKESFPLTVTSAQKNPTAFYLCASSIAGLALYEQYFGPGTRLTVT.

This sequence joins TRBV28 and TRBJ2-1; 9 nucleotides match TRBD2. Trimming took 3 bases from V and 10 from J; bases not matched to a gene: 19. The CDR3 has 18 residues. Per germline, CDR1 MDHEN and CDR2 SYDVKM. This CDR3 is CASSFSYSGSPLSREQFF. The CDR3 nucleotides read TGTGCCAGCAGTTTCTCTTATAGCGGGAGCCCCCTTTCCCGAGAGCAGTTCTTC.

The table lists this clone with a count of one. V and J are TRBV10-1 and TRBJ2-7; no firm D call. The CDR3 has 13 amino acids. The germline V and J ends were trimmed by 3 bases and 2 bases, with 8 bases remaining between them. Germline values: CDR1 WNHNN, CDR2 SYGVQD (reference sequence). The CDR3 DNA reads TGCGCCAGCAGTGAAACGCTAGCCTACGAGCAGTACTTC. It specifies CASSETLAYEQYF.

This clone was seen once. The chain joins TRBV27 to TRBJ1-1; no firm D call. The CDR3 has 14 amino acids. The ends were cut back, 2 bases at V and 2 bases at J, with 9 bases in the middle. The V gene's germline CDR1 is MNHEY and CDR2 SMNVEV (reference sequence). CDR3 sequence (DNA): TGTGCCAGCAGTTTAGGAGGAGCAAACACTGAAGCTTTCTTT. This translates into CASSLGGANTEAFF.

The count of this clone is one. V and J are TRBV27 and TRBJ2-7, with 7 positions matching TRBD1. Germline CDR1 reads MNHEY; CDR2 reads SMNVEV (reference sequence). The ends lost 2 bases at V and 5 bases at J; junction bases unmatched: 9. This CDR3 region has 15 residues. This CDR3 reads CASSLGQGEINEQYF. DNA for the CDR3: TGTGCCAGCAGTTTAGGGCAGGGGGAAATCAACGAGCAGTACTTC.

This chain links TRBV6-1 with TRBJ1-2, with D tentatively TRBD1 (5 bases). From germline, CDR1 is MNHNS and CDR2 SASEGT. The CDR3 sequence is 16 residues long. Trimming took off 1 base at V and 5 bases at J, with 17 bases between the two ends. The chain's CDR3 is CASSEVTATVGYGYTF. The CDR3, as DNA: TGTGCCAGCAGTGAAGTGACAGCCACCGTCGGGTATGGCTACACCTTC.

The chain recombines TRBV6-2 or TRBV6-3 with TRBJ2-7; tentatively, D is TRBD2 (5 bases). CDR1 MNHEY and CDR2 SVGEGT come from the germline V gene. V was shortened by 2 bases and J by 0 bases, with 11 bases between the two germline ends. This CDR3 has 15 residues. The chain's CDR3 is CASSYEGRSSYEQYF. In DNA form, the CDR3 reads TGTGCCAGCAGTTACGAGGGAAGGAGCTCCTACGAGCAGTACTTC.

The genes are TRBV5-4 and TRBJ1-4, with TRBD1 matching over 9 bases. The CDR3 is made up of 14 amino acids. Germline V lookup: CDR1 SGHNT, CDR2 YYREEE (reference sequence). Losses at the gene ends were 3 bases for V and 8 bases for J; bases not matched to a gene: 5. CDR3 protein: CASSSGQGHEKLFF. For the CDR3, the DNA is TGTGCCAGCAGCTCGGGACAGGGTCACGAAAAACTGTTTTTT. The full variable domain, with the rest looked up from reference TRBV5-4 and TRBJ1-4, is ETGVTQSPTHLIKTRGQQVTLRCSSQSGHNTVSWYQQALGQGPQFIFQYYREEENGRGNFPPRFSGLQFPNYSSELNVNALELDDSALYLCASSSGQGHEKLFFGSGTQLSVL.

The chain is built from TRBV30 and TRBJ1-5; TRBD1 might be the D (5 bases). Trimming stripped 3 bases from V and 9 bases from J, with 15 bases between. The CDR3 length is 13 residues. The germline V gene encodes CDR1 GTSNPN and CDR2 SVGIG (reference sequence). CDR3 amino acids: CAWRAVHGGPQHF. The DNA for the CDR3 is TGTGCCTGGAGAGCAGTTCACGGGGGGCCCCAGCATTTT.

The gene calls are TRBV27 and TRBJ2-7, with 8 bases aligning to TRBD2. The V segment lost 3 bases and the J segment 7 bases; nucleotides outside the gene matches: 5. Germline assignment: CDR1 MNHEY and CDR2 SMNVEV (reference sequence). The CDR3 is 13 amino acids. CDR3 in amino acids: CASSFGSGGEQYF. The CDR3 nucleotides read TGTGCCAGCAGTTTCGGGTCGGGAGGGGAGCAGTACTTC.

The gene calls are TRBV10-3 and TRBJ2-7, with TRBD1 matching over 7 bases. Losses at the gene ends were 3 bases for V and 6 bases for J; bases not matched to a gene: 5. The CDR3 extends over 13 amino acids. Germline assignment: CDR1 ENHRY and CDR2 SYGVKD. The CDR3 DNA reads TGTGCCATCAGTGATAAGACAGGGACCGAGCAGTACTTC. It specifies CAISDKTGTEQYF.

The CDR3, as DNA: TGTGCCAGCAGCCCTATAAGTACGGGAGAGCAGTACTTC. Translated: CASSPISTGEQYF. J is TRBJ2-7 and V is TRBV7-2; perhaps TRBD2 as D (5 bases). Trimming took 5 bases from V and 7 from J, leaving 15 bases between them. Germline CDR1 SGHTA, CDR2 FQGNSA. The CDR3 runs to 13 residues.

V is TRBV20-1 and J is TRBJ2-7; 7 bases fit TRBD2. The length of the CDR3 is 16 residues. The germline V gene encodes CDR1 DFQATT and CDR2 SNEGSKA (reference sequence). Losses at the gene ends were 3 bases for V and 0 bases for J; bases not matched to a gene: 11. CDR3 residues: CSASNPWGGSSYEQYF. The CDR3 DNA sequence: TGCAGTGCTAGTAATCCATGGGGCGGGAGCTCCTACGAGCAGTACTTC.

The chain recombines TRBV15 with TRBJ1-1; no reliable D call. CDR1 and CDR2 from the germline V gene are LNHNV and YYDKDF (reference sequence). V was trimmed by 0 bases and J by 1 base, leaving 9 bases between them. There are 15 residues in the CDR3. The CDR3 spells CATSRDSRQNTEAFF. CDR3 sequence (DNA): TGTGCCACCAGCAGAGATTCTCGACAGAACACTGAAGCTTTCTTT.

This chain connects TRBV7-8 to TRBJ1-4; D call uncertain. V lost 6 bases, J lost 0 bases, and 14 bases lay in between. Germline V gene data show CDR1 as SGHVS and CDR2 as FQNEAQ. CDR3 length equals 16 residues. CDR3 bases: TGTGCCAGCAGTCCAAAATTAGGAGCAACTAATGAAAAACTGTTTTTT. It specifies CASSPKLGATNEKLFF.

V and J are TRBV24-1 and TRBJ2-3; unclear D gene. The CDR3 is made up of 12 amino acids. Germline V lookup: CDR1 KGHDR, CDR2 SFDVKD. Trimming removed 2 bases at V and 7 bases at J, with 6 bases between. In DNA form, the CDR3 reads TGTGCCACCAGTGATTCTGTATATACGCAGTATTTT. Its protein product is CATSDSVYTQYF.

V gene TRBV7-2 combines with J gene TRBJ1-5, with TRBD1 identical over 7 bases. The CDR3 consists of 14 residues. V lost 4 bases, J lost 3 bases, and 3 bases stayed unmatched. Germline V gene lookup returns CDR1 SGHTA and CDR2 FQGNSA. The CDR3 DNA follows: TGTGCCAGCAGCTCCGGACAGGCCAATCAGCCCCAGCATTTT. It is translated as CASSSGQANQPQHF.

This chain joins TRBV19 and TRBJ1-5; 9 bases map to TRBD1. V lost 5 bases, J lost 3 bases, and 8 bases stayed unmatched. The CDR3 spans 16 residues. From germline, CDR1 is LNHDA and CDR2 SQIVND (reference sequence). This CDR3 reads CASSWGGQGPNQPQHF. The CDR3 DNA reads as TGTGCCAGTAGTTGGGGGGGACAGGGCCCCAATCAGCCCCAGCATTTT.

V and J are TRBV7-3 and TRBJ2-5, with 14 bases that match TRBD2. Germline V gene lookup returns CDR1 SGHTA and CDR2 FQGTGA. This CDR3 contains 17 residues. Germline trimming cut 9 bases from V and 5 bases from J; bases unmatched to any gene: 14. The CDR3 here is CARATGTGTSGSETQYF. Here the CDR3 DNA reads TGTGCCAGAGCGACCGGTACCGGGACTAGCGGGAGTGAGACCCAGTACTTC.

This sequence joins TRBV9 and TRBJ1-1, with D unresolved. The CDR3 totals 15 residues. Germline values: CDR1 SGDLS, CDR2 YYNGEE. V shed 2 bases and J shed 0 bases, with 11 bases lying between them. CDR3: CASSVMGSMNTEAFF. CDR3 DNA sequence: TGTGCCAGCAGCGTCATGGGGAGCATGAACACTGAAGCTTTCTTT.

The chain employs TRBV6-5 and TRBJ2-7; D may be TRBD1 (6 bases). CDR3 length equals 13 residues. In germline, CDR1 is MNHEY, CDR2 SVGAGI. The V gene lost 4 bases and the J gene lost 9 bases, with 16 bases spanning the gap. The CDR3: CASSSPQGIVQYF. CDR3 in DNA: TGTGCCAGCAGTTCCCCCCAGGGGATAGTGCAGTACTTC.

The J gene is TRBJ2-4, the V gene TRBV19, with 7 bases identical to TRBD2. The CDR3 covers 15 residues. Germline CDR1 reads LNHDA; CDR2 reads SQIVND (reference sequence). The J segment lost 6 bases and the V segment lost 6 bases, leaving 11 bases of the junction unmatched. The CDR3 sequence: CASSSPGGGGNIQYF. In DNA form, the CDR3 reads TGTGCCAGTAGCTCCCCGGGGGGAGGAGGAAACATTCAGTACTTC.

CDR3 sequence: CASSSIYATDRGSRNTIYF. CDR3 sequence (DNA): TGTGCCAGCAGTTCTATATACGCCACCGACAGGGGGAGCCGAAACACCATATATTTT. This chain joins TRBV28 and TRBJ1-3; 9 bases line up with TRBD1. With V trimmed by 4 bases and J by 5 bases, 18 bases remained unmatched. The CDR3 is 19 residues long. Germline V gene lookup returns CDR1 MDHEN and CDR2 SYDVKM. Looking up the rest from reference TRBV28 and TRBJ1-3 gives the full variable domain: DVKVTQSSRYLVKRTGEKVFLECVQDMDHENMFWYRQDPGLGLRLIYFSYDVKMKEKGDIPEGYSVSREKKERFSLILESASTNQTSMYLCASSSIYATDRGSRNTIYFGEGSWLTVV.

In nucleotides, the CDR3 is TGTGCCAGCAGCGCCATGTTAGCGGGAGGGCGGTTCCAAGAGACCCAGTACTTC. This sequence encodes CASSAMLAGGRFQETQYF. The chain links TRBV9 to TRBJ2-5; the match to TRBD2 covers 11 bases. Per the germline V gene, CDR1 is SGDLS and CDR2 is YYNGEE. Unmatched junction bases numbered 11, after V lost 3 bases and J lost 1 base. The CDR3 length is 18 residues.

This chain uses TRBV6-4 with TRBJ1-1; D is perhaps TRBD1 (5 bases). V was trimmed by 6 bases and J by 6 bases, leaving 14 bases between them. The CDR3 has 13 amino acids. Germline-derived CDR1 and CDR2 are MRHNA and SNTAGT. The CDR3 DNA reads as TGTGCCAGCAGGGCCAGGGAGGGGTCTGAAGCTTTCTTT. Amino acid sequence: CASRAREGSEAFF.

This clone was seen a few times. J is TRBJ2-7 and V is TRBV27, with TRBD2 matching over 7 bases. Germline V lookup: CDR1 MNHEY, CDR2 SMNVEV (reference sequence). The CDR3 extends over 17 amino acids. V lost 6 bases and J lost 2; bases outside the gene matches: 16. The CDR3 sequence: CASSRAIGEGGPYEQYF. The CDR3 DNA is TGTGCCAGCAGCCGTGCAATTGGGGAGGGTGGTCCCTACGAGCAGTACTTC.